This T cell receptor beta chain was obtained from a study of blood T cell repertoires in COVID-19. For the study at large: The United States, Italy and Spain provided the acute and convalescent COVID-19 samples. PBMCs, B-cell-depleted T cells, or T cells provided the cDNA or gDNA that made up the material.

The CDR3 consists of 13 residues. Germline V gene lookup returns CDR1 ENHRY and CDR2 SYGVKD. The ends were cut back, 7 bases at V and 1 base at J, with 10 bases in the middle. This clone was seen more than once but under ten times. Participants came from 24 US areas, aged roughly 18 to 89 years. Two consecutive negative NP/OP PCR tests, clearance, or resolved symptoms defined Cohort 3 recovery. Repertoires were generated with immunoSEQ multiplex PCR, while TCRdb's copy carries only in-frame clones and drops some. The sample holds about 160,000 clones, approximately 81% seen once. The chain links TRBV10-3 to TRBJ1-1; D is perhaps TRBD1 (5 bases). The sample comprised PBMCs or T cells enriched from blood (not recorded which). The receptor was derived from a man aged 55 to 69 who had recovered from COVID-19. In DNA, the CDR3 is TGTGCCATCAATAAGGGGTCGAACACTGAAGCTTTCTTT. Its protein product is CAINKGSNTEAFF.